A single sample gave rise to the 22 T cell receptor beta chains below, sequenced in a study of shared T cell receptors in the human thymus. Assay used: immunoSEQ multiplex PCR; TCRdb lists only in-frame clones, some missing. The sample comprises hundreds of thousands of clones, 88% of which are singletons, and approximately 0.01% rests with the top ten. The same sample was also used in a study of human thymus T cells.

The sample comprised thymocytes. The receptors come from a boy in the first two years of life with a congenital heart defect.

This chain links TRBV7-9 with TRBJ1-2, with 7 positions matching TRBD1. CDR3 size: 17 residues. Germline assignment: CDR1 SEHNR and CDR2 FQNEAQ (reference sequence). Trimming at V came to 6 bases and at J to 8 bases, leaving 21 bases not matched to a gene. CDR3 residues: CASRAGQDLQEGAGYTF. For the CDR3, the DNA is TGTGCCAGCAGAGCTGGACAGGACTTACAGGAGGGAGCGGGCTACACCTTC. The complete variable domain, with remaining parts taken from reference TRBV7-9 and TRBJ1-2, reads DTGVSQNPRHKITKRGQNVTFRCDPISEHNRLYWYRQTLGQGPEFLTYFQNEAQLEKSRLLSDRFSAERPKGSFSTLEIQRTEQGDSAMYLCASRAGQDLQEGAGYTFGSGTRLTVV.

This clone occurred a few times. V and J are TRBV28 and TRBJ2-1; TRBD2 aligns across 12 bases. V lost 2 bases to trimming and J lost 5 bases; unmatched junction nucleotides: 7. The CDR3 spans 17 residues. Germline V gives CDR1 MDHEN, CDR2 SYDVKM. DNA for the CDR3: TGTGCCAGCAGTTTAGCCGGACTAGCGGGGCTCAACAATGAGCAGTTCTTC. Encoded protein: CASSLAGLAGLNNEQFF. Filled out from reference TRBV28 and TRBJ2-1, the complete variable domain reads DVKVTQSSRYLVKRTGEKVFLECVQDMDHENMFWYRQDPGLGLRLIYFSYDVKMKEKGDIPEGYSVSREKKERFSLILESASTNQTSMYLCASSLAGLAGLNNEQFFGPGTRLTVL.

This clone appeared once. The chain couples TRBV4-3 to TRBJ2-5, with 8 bases lining up with TRBD2. CDR3 size: 14 residues. V was pared by 1 base and J by 4 bases, with 2 bases of the junction left unmatched. The germline V gene encodes CDR1 LGHNA and CDR2 YSLEER. The CDR3 reads CASSQGTSRETQYF. The CDR3 DNA sequence: TGCGCCAGCAGCCAAGGGACTAGCCGAGAGACCCAGTACTTC.

V is TRBV29-1 and J is TRBJ2-3; D is unresolved. V shed 6 bases and J shed 3 bases, with 7 bases lying between them. Germline CDR1 is SQVTM and CDR2 is ANQGSEA. This CDR3 comprises 11 residues. The CDR3 coding sequence is TGCAGCGTAGGCAGGACAGATACGCAGTATTTT. It specifies CSVGRTDTQYF.

The sample holds one count of this clone. The rearrangement links TRBV9 to TRBJ1-1; D gene ambiguous. This CDR3 is built from 13 residues. Trimming shortened V by 1 base and J by 2 bases, and 6 bases separated the two germline ends. The germline V gene encodes CDR1 SGDLS and CDR2 YYNGEE. CDR3 loop: CASSVSPNTEAFF. The CDR3 region has the DNA TGTGCCAGCAGCGTAAGCCCTAACACTGAAGCTTTCTTT.

The chain links TRBV27 to TRBJ1-5, with TRBD1 identical over 7 bases. The CDR3 has 15 residues. V shed 3 bases, J shed 0 bases, and the junction held 2 bases outside the gene matches. Germline CDR1 is MNHEY and CDR2 is SMNVEV (reference sequence). CDR3 DNA sequence: TGTGCCAGCAGTTTCGACAGGGATAGCAATCAGCCCCAGCATTTT. Residues: CASSFDRDSNQPQHF.

Here the CDR3 DNA reads TGTGCCAGCAGCTTAGTTGTACAGGGGGCCTACGAGCAGTACTTC. Protein sequence: CASSLVVQGAYEQYF. This rearrangement joins TRBV13 to TRBJ2-7; 8 positions match TRBD1. The V gene's germline CDR1 is PRHDT and CDR2 FYEKMQ (reference sequence). After removal of 1 base from V and 2 bases from J, the junction contained 4 bases not matched to a gene. The CDR3 runs to 15 residues.

This clone has a single count. The V and J genes are TRBV11-2 and TRBJ2-7, with TRBD2 identical over 14 bases. The CDR3 contains 17 residues. V lost 5 bases to trimming and J lost 1 base; unmatched junction nucleotides: 7. Germline CDR1 and CDR2: SGHAT and FQNNGV. CDR3 sequence reads: CASSAWGLAGASYEQYF. In nucleotides, the CDR3 is TGTGCCAGCAGCGCCTGGGGACTAGCGGGAGCGTCCTACGAGCAGTACTTC.

V is TRBV20-1 and J is TRBJ1-1, with D uncertain. Per the germline V gene, CDR1 is DFQATT and CDR2 is SNEGSKA (reference sequence). CDR3 length: 10 amino acids. Trimming removed 4 bases at V and 7 bases at J, with 7 bases between. The CDR3 is CSANHSEAFF. The CDR3, as DNA: TGCAGTGCTAACCACAGTGAAGCTTTCTTT.

J is TRBJ2-3 and V is TRBV7-2; D may be TRBD2 (6 bases). Germline values: CDR1 SGHTA, CDR2 FQGNSA. The CDR3 has 15 residues. The V and J ends lost 3 bases and 6 bases respectively, with 16 bases between them. The CDR3 reads CASSFLALRGDTQYF. CDR3 DNA sequence: TGTGCCAGCAGCTTTCTAGCGCTCCGTGGGGATACGCAGTATTTT.

The chain uses TRBV5-5 and TRBJ2-4, with D possibly being TRBD1 (6 bases). V gave up 5 bases and J gave up 7 bases, with 10 bases separating them. This CDR3 region has 12 residues. CDR1 is SGHKS and CDR2 is YYEKEE in the germline V gene (reference sequence). This CDR3 reads CASRGARNIQYF. The CDR3 DNA reads as TGTGCCAGCAGGGGGGCCCGGAACATTCAGTACTTC.

The J gene is TRBJ1-1, the V gene TRBV4-2; D perhaps matches TRBD1 (6 bases). Germline CDR1 and CDR2: LGHNA and YNFKEQ. This CDR3 is 17 amino acids long. Trimming cost V 3 bases and J 11 bases, with 28 bases left between them. The CDR3 bases are TGTGCCAGCAGCCAGGAGGGGTCGGGGGGCATAACCCTTCGGGCTTTCTTT. This encodes CASSQEGSGGITLRAFF.

This sequence joins TRBV29-1 and TRBJ2-7; 9 bases are shared with TRBD2. CDR1 is SQVTM, CDR2 ANQGSEA, per germline. The CDR3 loop spans 12 amino acids. The V segment lost 3 bases and the J segment 7 bases; nucleotides outside the gene matches: 4. In nucleotides, the CDR3 is TGCAGCGTTGACGGCGGGAGGGGGGAGCAGTACTTC. It specifies CSVDGGRGEQYF.

This clone appeared a single time. The gene calls are TRBV10-3 and TRBJ1-5; TRBD1 aligns across 8 bases. CDR3 size: 16 residues. The germline gives CDR1 ENHRY, CDR2 SYGVKD. The ends lost 6 bases at V and 4 bases at J; junction bases unmatched: 11. The CDR3: CAISERQGPLNQPQHF. CDR3 nucleotides: TGTGCCATCAGCGAAAGACAGGGGCCTCTTAATCAGCCCCAGCATTTT.

V and J are TRBV29-1 and TRBJ2-1; 7 bases line up with TRBD2. Germline CDR1 is SQVTM and CDR2 is ANQGSEA. The length of the CDR3 is 14 residues. The trim removed 7 bases at V and 6 bases at J, leaving 12 bases unmatched. CDR3 coding DNA: TGCAGCGGGACCGGGACTACCCCCTCCAATGAGCAGTTCTTC. As protein: CSGTGTTPSNEQFF.

This sequence joins TRBV9 and TRBJ1-4; a possible D gene is TRBD1 (5 bases). This CDR3 contains 16 residues. From germline, CDR1 is SGDLS and CDR2 YYNGEE. Trimming took off 4 bases at V and 11 bases at J, with 24 bases between the two ends. The CDR3 region has the DNA TGTGCCAGCAGCACCCGGACGGGGGACGGGAGAGGGAAACTGTTTTTT. Residues: CASSTRTGDGRGKLFF.

The V gene is TRBV18, the J gene TRBJ2-7; D is unclear. Trimming shortened V by 1 base and J by 0 bases, and 10 bases separated the two germline ends. This CDR3 is built from 15 residues. The germline V gene has CDR1 KGHSH and CDR2 LQKENI. CDR3 residues: CASSPREVYSYEQYF. The CDR3, as DNA: TGTGCCAGCTCACCACGCGAGGTTTACTCCTACGAGCAGTACTTC.

V and J are TRBV29-1 and TRBJ2-1; D remains unclear. This CDR3 region has 13 residues. V lost 3 bases, J lost 4 bases, and 10 bases lay in between. Germline CDR1 SQVTM, CDR2 ANQGSEA. CDR3 bases: TGCAGCGTTGACGGTCGACTGTACAATGAGCAGTTCTTC. It specifies CSVDGRLYNEQFF.

The V call is TRBV11-2, the J call TRBJ2-7; 11 nucleotides line up with TRBD1. CDR3 length: 17 residues. V dropped 5 bases and J dropped 3; count of bases not matched to a gene: 12. Germline lookup yields CDR1 SGHAT and CDR2 FQNNGV. CDR3 DNA sequence: TGTGCCAGCAGCCGACCTGGAGGGACAGGGGGTAACTACGAGCAGTACTTC. This gives the protein CASSRPGGTGGNYEQYF.

The rearrangement joins TRBV27 to TRBJ2-1, with TRBD2 matching 10 bases. V lost 3 bases and J lost 7; bases outside the gene matches: 9. This CDR3 contains 16 residues. Per germline, CDR1 MNHEY and CDR2 SMNVEV (reference sequence). CDR3 sequence (DNA): TGTGCCAGCAGTTTTTCAGCGGGAGGGCCTCGAAATGAGCAGTTCTTC. Residues: CASSFSAGGPRNEQFF.

The chain has TRBV6-1 and TRBJ2-5, with 8 bases lining up with TRBD2. V lost 6 bases to trimming and J lost 1 base; unmatched junction nucleotides: 7. This CDR3 comprises 15 residues. Germline CDR1 MNHNS, CDR2 SASEGT. CDR3 protein: CASSSSTSGQETQYF. The CDR3 nucleotides are TGTGCCAGCAGCTCGTCAACTAGCGGCCAAGAGACCCAGTACTTC.

In this sample, this clone turned up once. V usage is TRBV30 and J usage is TRBJ1-3; D perhaps matches TRBD1 (5 bases). Germline V gene sequence: CDR1 GTSNPN, CDR2 SVGIG (reference sequence). CDR3 length: 17 residues. Trimming took 0 bases from V and 4 from J, leaving 19 bases between them. The CDR3 nucleotides read TGTGCCTGGAGTGTACCGTCCCCTGGACATCAAGGAAACACCATATATTTT. This codes for CAWSVPSPGHQGNTIYF.